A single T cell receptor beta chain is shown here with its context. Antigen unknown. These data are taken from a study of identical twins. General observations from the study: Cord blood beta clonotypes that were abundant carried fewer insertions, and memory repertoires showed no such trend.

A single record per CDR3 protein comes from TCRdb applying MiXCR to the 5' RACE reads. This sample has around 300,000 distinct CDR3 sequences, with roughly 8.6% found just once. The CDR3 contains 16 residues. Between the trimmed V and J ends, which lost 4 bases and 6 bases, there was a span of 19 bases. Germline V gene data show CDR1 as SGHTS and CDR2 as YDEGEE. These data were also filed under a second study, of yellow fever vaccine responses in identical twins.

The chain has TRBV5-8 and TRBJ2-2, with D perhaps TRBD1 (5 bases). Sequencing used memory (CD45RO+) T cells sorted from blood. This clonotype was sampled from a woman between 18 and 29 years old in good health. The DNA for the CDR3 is TGTGCCAGCAGCCCTCGGCAGGGCCACGCACCCGGGGAGCTGTTTTTT. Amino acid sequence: CASSPRQGHAPGELFF.